This T cell receptor beta chain appears in the sequencing data of a study of shared clonotypes between healthy human individuals. Worth noting for this clone: What it binds is unknown.

The assay was carried out at the deep level. Every subset's genomic DNA went evenly onto several immunoSEQ plates. Per sorted-subset replicate PCR, input was roughly 220 ng DNA, representing roughly 29,000 T cell genomes. Libraries were prepared by immunoSEQ multiplex PCR; TCRdb keeps only in-frame clonotypes and omits some of them. The sample holds 1.5 million to 2.5 million clones, around 96% seen once. Points from the study as a whole: Among four donors, approximately 5% of naive CD4 clonotypes were found in common.

CDR1 and CDR2 (germline): GTSNPN, SVGIG (reference sequence). V lost 2 bases, J lost 7 bases, and 6 bases stayed unmatched. The CDR3 runs 13 residues. CD8 cells regarded as naive lacked CD45RO, were positively chosen for CCR7, and omitted terminally differentiated effector memory CD45RA+ cells. V usage is TRBV30 and J usage is TRBJ1-1; the match to TRBD1 covers 8 bases. The receptor's source is a man between 18 and 35 years old in good health. The specimen was naive CD8+ T cells sorted from blood. The CDR3 sequence: CAWSYDRGSEAFF. CDR3 DNA sequence: TGTGCCTGGAGTTATGACAGGGGTAGTGAAGCTTTCTTT.